This T cell receptor (beta chain) was sequenced for a study of T cells expressing NK-cell markers. Overall study context: The sequencing cohort of eight donors included seven HCMV-seropositive individuals and one seronegative individual. Study-wide findings and caveats: About 1.0-8% of CD8+ T cells in a handful of donors belonged to dominant NKG2C+ clonotypes. Whether expanded NKG2C+ T cell clones were HCMV-specific remained unclear.

TCRdb reprocessed the 5' RACE reads, keeping one entry per CDR3 protein, no DNA. In all, the sample yields over 100,000 distinct CDR3 sequences. On this clonotype itself: What it binds is not known.

Germline CDR1 DFQATT, CDR2 SNEGSKA (reference sequence). The CDR3 has 13 amino acids. What was sequenced was blood T cells: a sorted CD56 or NKG2C T cell subset, CD4+ or CD8+ T cells, or bulk PBMC T cells (not recorded which). The chain recombines TRBV20-1 with TRBJ2-7; TCRdb's D gene call, TRBD2, goes unchecked for lack of DNA. The receptor was isolated from a woman between 18 and 69 years old in good health. The CDR3 region is CSASSGAVYEQYF.